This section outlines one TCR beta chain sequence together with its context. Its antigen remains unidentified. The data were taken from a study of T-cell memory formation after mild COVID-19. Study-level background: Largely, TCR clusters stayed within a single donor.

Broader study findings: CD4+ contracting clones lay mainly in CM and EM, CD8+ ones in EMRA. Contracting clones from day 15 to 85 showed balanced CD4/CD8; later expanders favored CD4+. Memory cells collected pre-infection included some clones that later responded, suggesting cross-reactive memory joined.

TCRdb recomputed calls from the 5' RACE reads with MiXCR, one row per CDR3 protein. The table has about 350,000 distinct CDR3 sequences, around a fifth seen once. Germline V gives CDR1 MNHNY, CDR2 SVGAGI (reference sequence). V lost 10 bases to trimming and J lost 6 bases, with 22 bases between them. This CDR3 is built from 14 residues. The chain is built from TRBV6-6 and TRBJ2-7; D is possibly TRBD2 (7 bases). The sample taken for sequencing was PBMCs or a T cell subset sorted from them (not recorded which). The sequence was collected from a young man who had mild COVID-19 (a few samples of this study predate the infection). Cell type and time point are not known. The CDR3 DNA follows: TGTGCCATCCACGACAGCAGGGAGGGGGGCGAGCAGTACTTC. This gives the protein CAIHDSREGGEQYF.